Listed below are T cell receptor beta chains from one sample, sequenced in a study of blood T cells in healthy people across ages. TCRdb independently ran MiXCR on the 5' RACE reads; one entry per CDR3 protein. In the table there are approximately 880,000 distinct CDR3 sequences, around 48% of which are singletons. Sequencing was carried out using blood. The origin of the receptors is a man younger than 40 in good health. The CDR3 runs from the conserved cysteine through the conserved F or W. Fields, in order: V gene, clone size, J gene, D gene, CDR3 DNA, CDR3 protein. The D gene is left open where the match is weak. The size field is filled for only some rows; it gives once, few, many or a size class.

TRBV7-2	.	TRBJ2-7	.	TGTGCCAGCAGCTTAGCTGCCAGGGATGCCGAGCAGTACTTC	CASSLAARDAEQYF
TRBV13	.	TRBJ2-7	.	TGTGCCAGCAGCTTAGCCCTAGGAGTTGAGCAGTACTTC	CASSLALGVEQYF
TRBV16	.	TRBJ2-5	.	TGTGCCAGCAGCCATTTGAACAGGGAAGAGACCCAGTACTTC	CASSHLNREETQYF
TRBV5-1	many	TRBJ2-4	.	TGCGCCAGCAGCCCGACACTAGCCAAAAACATTCAGTACTTC	CASSPTLAKNIQYF
TRBV3-1	.	TRBJ2-1	.	TGTGCCAGCAGCAGGGTCAGGACGTACAATGAGCAGTTCTTC	CASSRVRTYNEQFF
TRBV28	.	TRBJ2-5	.	TGTGCCAGCAGTCCGTCTCGCGGATTAGCCCCCCAGTACTTC	CASSPSRGLAPQYF
TRBV5-1	.	TRBJ2-5	.	TGCGCCAGCAGCTTGGCCTCCGGAAGGGGAGAAGGAGAGACCCAGTACTTC	CASSLASGRGEGETQYF
TRBV20-1	few	TRBJ2-7	.	TGCAGTGCTAGAGGTCTCCAAGGGTTAGATTGGTACGAGCAGTACTTC	CSARGLQGLDWYEQYF
TRBV6-2/TRBV6-3	few	TRBJ2-7	.	TGTGCCAGCAGTCAAACTCCCGGGACACCAACCTACGAGCAGTACTTC	CASSQTPGTPTYEQYF
TRBV5-1	.	TRBJ1-5	.	TGCGCCAGCAGCCAGGAGGGGGGTAGTCAGCCCCAGCATTTT	CASSQEGGSQPQHF
TRBV9	.	TRBJ1-4	.	TGTGCCAGCAGCGTAAGTCCCCGCAGCGACGGCCGGGAAAAACTGTTTTTT	CASSVSPRSDGREKLFF
TRBV29-1	many	TRBJ2-3	.	TGCAGCGTTGGCTTCGATACGCAGTATTTT	CSVGFDTQYF
TRBV28	.	TRBJ1-2	.	TGTGCCAGCAGCTCCTCCCCGGGGACTAACTATGGCTACACCTTC	CASSSSPGTNYGYTF
TRBV29-1	.	TRBJ2-1	.	TGCAGCGTTGAAGTCGTGGGGTATGAGCAGTTCTTC	CSVEVVGYEQFF
TRBV3-1	few	TRBJ1-2	.	TGTGCCAGCAGCGAAGGCAGGGTAGATGGCTACACCTTC	CASSEGRVDGYTF
TRBV20-1	.	TRBJ1-5	.	TGCAGTGCTAGCTCGGGGGGGCCGCAGCCCCAGCATTTT	CSASSGGPQPQHF
TRBV3-1	.	TRBJ1-1	TRBD1	TGTGCCAGCAGCTACAGGGGGCTGGGCACTGAAGCTTTCTTT	CASSYRGLGTEAFF
TRBV24-1	.	TRBJ1-1	TRBD1	TGTGCCACCAGTGACTTGACAGGGAGGGGGATAGTCACTGAAGCTTTCTTT	CATSDLTGRGIVTEAFF
TRBV27	once	TRBJ2-1	TRBD2	TGTGCCAGCTTCGGAGCGGGGGGCACCGACTCCTACAATGAGCAGTTCTTC	CASFGAGGTDSYNEQFF
TRBV5-1	.	TRBJ1-2	.	TGCGCCAGCAGCTTGGGCAGGGGAGAGCCTAGTGGCTACACCTTC	CASSLGRGEPSGYTF
TRBV28	.	TRBJ1-2	.	TGTGCCAGCAGGGGTCGAGGCGGGATTGCCTATGGCTACACCTTC	CASRGRGGIAYGYTF
TRBV7-6	few	TRBJ2-3	.	TGTGCCAGCAGGGCCGAACGATATGGGACAGATACGCAGTATTTT	CASRAERYGTDTQYF
TRBV6-6	.	TRBJ1-6	.	TGTGCCAGCAGGGTAGGGGGGGATTCACCCCTCCACTTT	CASRVGGDSPLHF
TRBV10-3	few	TRBJ1-1	TRBD1	TGTGCCAGCTCAGGGGGCTGGATGGACACTGAAGCTTTCTTT	CASSGGWMDTEAFF
TRBV29-1	many	TRBJ2-1	.	TGCAGCTCTCAGGGTATAAGTTCCTACAATGAGCAGTTCTTC	CSSQGISSYNEQFF
TRBV29-1	.	TRBJ2-7	.	TGCAGCACAACAGACACTTACAATGAGCAGTACTTC	CSTTDTYNEQYF
TRBV5-8	.	TRBJ2-2	.	TGTGCCAGCAGCTTAAGACAGATAAACACCGGGGAGCTGTTTTTT	CASSLRQINTGELFF
TRBV6-1	.	TRBJ2-6	.	TGTGCCAGCAGTGGAACAATAGTGGGGGCCAACGTCCTGACTTTC	CASSGTIVGANVLTF
TRBV2	few	TRBJ1-2	.	TGTGCCAGCAGTGAAGAGGACTCCACGATCTATGGCTACACCTTC	CASSEEDSTIYGYTF
TRBV19	few	TRBJ2-1	.	TGTGCCAGTAGTAATCAGGGAGGCGCCTACAATGAGCAGTTCTTC	CASSNQGGAYNEQFF
TRBV27	few	TRBJ2-7	.	TGTGCCAGCAGTTTATCCAACAGCGAGCAGTACTTC	CASSLSNSEQYF
TRBV4-1	.	TRBJ1-1	TRBD1	TGCGCCAGCAGCCAAGATATCCCGACAGGGGGTATCAACACTGAAGCTTTCTTT	CASSQDIPTGGINTEAFF
TRBV6-2/TRBV6-3	.	TRBJ1-1	TRBD1	TGTGCCAGCAGGCTGACACAGGGGGGAGCTTTCTTT	CASRLTQGGAFF
TRBV10-2	.	TRBJ2-7	.	TGCGTCAGCAGTGAGTCCTATCGGCGGGGTAACGAGCAGTACTTC	CVSSESYRRGNEQYF
TRBV12-3/TRBV12-4	.	TRBJ2-7	.	TGTGCCAGCATCCCTGTGAGACTAGGTGGGGACAATGAGCAGTACTTC	CASIPVRLGGDNEQYF
TRBV29-1	.	TRBJ2-3	TRBD2	TGCAGCGTTGGGCGACTAGCGGGAACTAGCACAGATACGCAGTATTTT	CSVGRLAGTSTDTQYF
TRBV5-4	.	TRBJ2-7	.	TGTGCCAGCAGCCAGTACGGGGCAGCCTACGAGCAGTACTTC	CASSQYGAAYEQYF
TRBV13	many	TRBJ2-3	TRBD1	TGTGCCAGCAGCCTCGGACAGGCAAGCACAGATACGCAGTATTTT	CASSLGQASTDTQYF
TRBV30	.	TRBJ1-5	.	TGTGCCTGGAGCCTGGGGGGAAGCAATCAGCCCCAGCATTTT	CAWSLGGSNQPQHF
TRBV2	few	TRBJ2-1	TRBD1	TGTGCCAGCAGAGACACCCGGGACAGGGAATCCTACAATGAGCAGTTCTTC	CASRDTRDRESYNEQFF
TRBV4-2	.	TRBJ2-7	.	TGTGCCAGCAGCCAAGCCGAGAGAGCCGAGCAGTACTTC	CASSQAERAEQYF
TRBV6-2/TRBV6-3	once	TRBJ1-5	.	TGTGCCAGCAGACAACAGCCGACGGTCGTTGGACATCAGCCCCAGCATTTT	CASRQQPTVVGHQPQHF
TRBV6-1	.	TRBJ2-1	.	TGTGCCAGCAGTGAAAAGGGGGAGACCTACAATGAGCAGTTCTTC	CASSEKGETYNEQFF
TRBV27	few	TRBJ2-3	TRBD2	TGTGCCAGCAGTTTCTGGCGGGGGAGCACAGATACGCAGTATTTT	CASSFWRGSTDTQYF
TRBV11-3	.	TRBJ2-7	.	TGTGCCAGCAGCTTAGACCGTCCCTCCAACTCCTACGAGCAGTACTTC	CASSLDRPSNSYEQYF
TRBV28	.	TRBJ2-7	.	TGTGCCAGCAGGCCTCTGGGGGACGCCTACGAGCAGTACTTC	CASRPLGDAYEQYF
TRBV12-3/TRBV12-4	.	TRBJ1-4	TRBD1	TGTGCCAGCACTCCCCCGGGGCAGGGGGATGAAAAACTGTTTTTT	CASTPPGQGDEKLFF
TRBV18	.	TRBJ2-2	TRBD1	TGTGCCAGTTCACCGGGACAGGAGAAAACGGGGGAGCTGTTTTTT	CASSPGQEKTGELFF
TRBV4-2	.	TRBJ1-1	TRBD1	TGTGCCAGCAGCCAAGATTCAGGGGGCACTGAAGCTTTCTTT	CASSQDSGGTEAFF
TRBV6-5	.	TRBJ1-1	.	TGTGCCAGCAGTTACGGCGGGGGGATAGGGACTGAAGCTTTCTTT	CASSYGGGIGTEAFF
TRBV20-1	.	TRBJ1-1	TRBD1	TGCAGTGTTCCCTCCGCCGGGACAGGGAACACTGAAGCTTTCTTT	CSVPSAGTGNTEAFF
TRBV3-1	.	TRBJ2-5	TRBD1	TGTGCCAGCAGCCCATCAGGGGGCGGGTTTGAGACCCAGTACTTC	CASSPSGGGFETQYF
TRBV5-1	.	TRBJ1-3	.	TGCGCCAGCAGCGACGTAAGAAACACCATATATTTT	CASSDVRNTIYF
TRBV6-5	.	TRBJ2-3	.	TGTGCCAGCAGTTACTCCGGGCCCTTGGATACGCAGTATTTT	CASSYSGPLDTQYF
TRBV12-3/TRBV12-4	.	TRBJ2-5	.	TGTGCCAACGCTTACGACCCGTGGACCCAGTACTTC	CANAYDPWTQYF